This passage covers 28 T cell receptor beta chains from one sample sequenced in a study of T cells in Graves' hyperthyroidism and ophthalmopathy. The CDR3 regions of TCR beta were amplified from RNA transcripts. Researchers ran a first-round RT-PCR on the TCR CDR3 using the HTBI primer set. TCRdb independently ran MiXCR on the multiplex PCR reads; one entry per CDR3 protein. Altogether 390,000 or so distinct CDR3 sequences are present, about 15% being singletons, with the ten largest covering around 13%. Sequenced sample: blood. The receptors originated from a man aged 18 to 29 with Graves' ophthalmopathy.

The J gene is TRBJ2-1, the V gene TRBV14; a possible D gene is TRBD2 (6 bases). The CDR3 is 14 amino acids. CDR1 SGHDN and CDR2 FVKESK come from the germline V gene. The V gene lost 2 bases and the J gene lost 8 bases, with 13 bases spanning the gap. The CDR3 DNA follows: TGTGCCAGCAGCCAAATCCGGGGGTTGGATGAGCAGTTCTTC. Translating it yields CASSQIRGLDEQFF.

The chain couples TRBV6-2 or TRBV6-3 to TRBJ2-7; D might be TRBD2 (6 bases). Germline CDR1 MNHEY, CDR2 SVGEGT. The CDR3 has 16 amino acids. With 0 bases removed from V and 0 bases from J, the gap between germline ends came to 12 bases. CDR3 loop: CASSYSIGGVSYEQYF. CDR3 sequence (DNA): TGTGCCAGCAGTTACTCGATAGGCGGGGTCTCCTACGAGCAGTACTTC.

This rearrangement joins TRBV5-6 to TRBJ2-2, with D perhaps TRBD1 (5 bases). CDR1 and CDR2 from the germline V gene are SGHDT and YYEEEE. The V end lost 3 bases, the J end lost 4 bases, and 10 bases lay between the germline ends. CDR3 length equals 14 residues. As DNA, the CDR3 is TGTGCCAGCAGCTCCGTAAGGGGCACCGGGGAGCTGTTTTTT. It encodes CASSSVRGTGELFF. Looking up the rest from reference TRBV5-6 and TRBJ2-2 gives the full variable domain: DAGVTQSPTHLIKTRGQQVTLRCSPKSGHDTVSWYQQALGQGPQFIFQYYEEEERQRGNFPDRFSGHQFPNYSSELNVNALLLGDSALYLCASSSVRGTGELFFGEGSRLTVL.

This clonotype was recorded at least ten times. The junction does not match germline at one end; this may be a read error. The genes are TRBV11-1 and TRBJ1-6; 10 bases agree with TRBD1. The CDR3 is 18 amino acids. Looked up from germline, CDR1 is SGHAT and CDR2 is FQDESV (reference sequence). CDR3 nucleotide sequence: TGTGCCTGCAGCCCTCAGAGGAACCGGGACAGGGGTAATTCACCCCTCCACTTT. It yields the protein CACSPQRNRDRGNSPLHF.

The J gene is TRBJ2-3, the V gene TRBV9, with D uncertain. The germline V and J ends were trimmed by 0 bases and 0 bases, with 5 bases remaining between them. Germline V lookup: CDR1 SGDLS, CDR2 YYNGEE. The CDR3 length is 14 residues. CDR3 nucleotide sequence: TGTGCCAGCAGCGTAGTGAGTAGCACAGATACGCAGTATTTT. Its translation is CASSVVSSTDTQYF.

This clonotype was seen many times. The chain has TRBV9 and TRBJ2-7, with 8 positions matching TRBD1. The CDR3 loop spans 14 amino acids. The V gene end was trimmed by 4 bases and the J gene end by 1 base; junction bases not matched to a gene: 4. Germline V gene data show CDR1 as SGDLS and CDR2 as YYNGEE. CDR3 bases: TGTGCCAGCAGCAGTACAGGGGGTTCCTACGAGCAGTACTTC. As protein: CASSSTGGSYEQYF.

This clonotype was picked up many times. This sequence joins TRBV10-2 and TRBJ1-1, with D perhaps matching TRBD1 (6 bases). The germline CDR1 and CDR2 sequences are WSHSY and SAAADI. Trimming pared 5 bases from V and 5 bases from J, leaving 15 bases between. This CDR3 spans 14 amino acids. The CDR3 DNA is TGCGCCAGCAGTCTTGGGGGGACAACAACTGAAGCTTTCTTT. Protein: CASSLGGTTTEAFF.

The chain couples TRBV9 to TRBJ1-6; no reliable D call. V lost 4 bases and J lost 10, with 15 bases in between. CDR3 length equals 14 residues. CDR1 SGDLS and CDR2 YYNGEE come from the germline V gene. CDR3 loop: CASSSRNLGSPLHF. CDR3 coding DNA: TGTGCCAGCAGCTCCCGGAATTTGGGGTCACCCCTCCACTTT.

This clonotype has only a few counts. The rearrangement links TRBV27 to TRBJ2-2; the match to TRBD2 covers 10 bases. Trimming took 4 bases from V and 1 from J; bases not matched to a gene: 3. Germline lookup yields CDR1 MNHEY and CDR2 SMNVEV (reference sequence). The CDR3 is made up of 16 amino acids. CDR3 in amino acids: CASSYTSGENTGELFF. The CDR3 DNA follows: TGTGCCAGCAGTTATACTAGCGGGGAGAACACCGGGGAGCTGTTTTTT.

This clonotype has a count of ten or more. The rearrangement joins TRBV7-2 to TRBJ2-7; 13 nucleotides agree with TRBD2. The trim removed 6 bases at V and 6 bases at J, leaving 5 bases unmatched. Germline V gives CDR1 SGHTA, CDR2 FQGNSA. CDR3 size: 14 residues. The CDR3 region has the DNA TGTGCCAGCAGTCCACTAGCGGGGGGGCGCGAGCAGTACTTC. Translation gives CASSPLAGGREQYF.

This clonotype was recorded a few times. This chain uses TRBV19 with TRBJ1-5; 10 nucleotides match TRBD1. CDR1 is LNHDA, CDR2 SQIVND, per germline (reference sequence). J lost 1 base, V lost 6 bases, and 6 bases had no gene match. The CDR3 is 16 residues long. CDR3 residues: CASSRRQGASNQPQHF. The CDR3 DNA follows: TGTGCCAGTAGCCGAAGACAGGGGGCAAGCAATCAGCCCCAGCATTTT.

This clonotype has more than one count but fewer than ten. The J gene is TRBJ1-3, the V gene TRBV10-3; D remains unclear. This CDR3 contains 15 residues. The germline CDR1 and CDR2 sequences are ENHRY and SYGVKD. V was trimmed by 3 bases and J by 7 bases, leaving 16 bases between them. The CDR3 DNA follows: TGTGCCATCAGTGAAAGTTGGGCAGGATGGAACACCATATATTTT. Amino acids: CAISESWAGWNTIYF.

Regarding this clonotype: With a much larger clone just one base away, this may be a read error. The gene calls are TRBV3-1 and TRBJ1-3; D unclear. Germline CDR1 is LGHDT and CDR2 is YNNKEL (reference sequence). The CDR3 length is 14 residues. CDR3 sequence: CASSLGPSGNTTYF. The CDR3, as DNA: TGTGCCAGCAGCCTTGGGCCCTCTGGAAACACCACATATTTT.

J is TRBJ2-7 and V is TRBV4-2, with TRBD2 identical over 7 bases. The CDR3 runs to 20 residues. The trim removed 0 bases at V and 1 base at J, leaving 18 bases unmatched. Germline assignment: CDR1 LGHNA and CDR2 YNFKEQ. As DNA, the CDR3 is TGTGCCAGCAGCCAAGATACCTTTCTGGTGCGGAGGGAGGGTTCCTACGAGCAGTACTTC. This encodes CASSQDTFLVRREGSYEQYF.

As for this clonotype: A much larger clone differs by one base, so this may be a read error. The rearrangement uses TRBV6-2 or TRBV6-3 and TRBJ1-2; D might be TRBD1 (5 bases). The CDR3 runs to 15 residues. Germline assignment: CDR1 MNHEY and CDR2 SVGEGT. V lost 6 bases and J lost 5, with 19 bases in between. Here the CDR3 reads CASRYGLGGGYGYTF. The CDR3 DNA is TGTGCCAGCAGGTACGGTCTGGGGGGGGGATATGGCTACACCTTC.

This clonotype was detected ten times or more. This chain connects TRBV2 to TRBJ1-5; D remains ambiguous. The CDR3 length is 15 residues. V lost 2 bases to trimming and J lost 0 bases, with 8 bases between them. Germline CDR1 reads SNHLY; CDR2 reads FYNNEI. In DNA form, the CDR3 reads TGTGCCAGCAGTGAACCCGAATATAGCAATCAGCCCCAGCATTTT. Protein: CASSEPEYSNQPQHF.

This clonotype was found many times. This chain links TRBV7-9 with TRBJ1-1; tentatively, D is TRBD1 (6 bases). CDR3 length equals 15 residues. Trimming removed 1 base at V and 4 bases at J, with 13 bases between. Germline-derived CDR1 and CDR2 are SEHNR and FQNEAQ (reference sequence). The CDR3 here is CASSLGNLGGTEAFF. Here the CDR3 DNA reads TGTGCCAGCAGCTTAGGGAACTTAGGGGGCACTGAAGCTTTCTTT.

This clonotype was counted a few times. The V call is TRBV20-1, the J call TRBJ2-7, with D maybe TRBD2 (6 bases). Trimming shortened V by 3 bases and J by 4 bases, and 19 bases separated the two germline ends. This CDR3 has 15 amino acids. Per germline, CDR1 DFQATT and CDR2 SNEGSKA (reference sequence). The CDR3 DNA reads TGCAGTGCTAGTGAGAGTGATAGCGGATCTTACGAGCAGTACTTC. Amino acids: CSASESDSGSYEQYF.

This clonotype was recorded at least ten times. The rearrangement uses TRBV24-1 and TRBJ2-3; D gene uncertain. In germline, CDR1 is KGHDR, CDR2 SFDVKD. Trimming stripped 3 bases from V and 3 bases from J, with 18 bases between. The CDR3 contains 17 residues. This CDR3 is CATSDPRTGSTTDTQYF. The CDR3 DNA sequence: TGTGCCACCAGTGATCCTCGGACGGGTAGCACGACAGATACGCAGTATTTT.

The chain is built from TRBV9 and TRBJ2-5; 9 positions match TRBD2. Germline CDR1 is SGDLS and CDR2 is YYNGEE. V lost 2 bases and J lost 5; bases outside the gene matches: 7. This CDR3 contains 15 residues. The CDR3 nucleotides read TGTGCCAGCAGCGTTTCCAGCGGGAGGCGGGAGACCCAGTACTTC. Translating it yields CASSVSSGRRETQYF.

The sample holds many counts of this clonotype. This chain links TRBV29-1 with TRBJ2-7; D is perhaps TRBD1 or TRBD2 (6 bases each). Trimming pared 3 bases from V and 7 bases from J, leaving 22 bases between. CDR3 length: 15 residues. The germline gives CDR1 SQVTM, CDR2 ANQGSEA. The CDR3 sequence is CSVEAFGSRGEEQYF. CDR3 bases: TGCAGCGTTGAGGCGTTCGGGAGTAGGGGGGAGGAGCAGTACTTC.

This clonotype was recorded a few times. The CDR3 here is CASSLVVGSGQETQYF. In nucleotides, the CDR3 is TGCGCCAGCAGCTTGGTTGTTGGTAGCGGTCAAGAGACCCAGTACTTC. The chain carries TRBV5-1 and TRBJ2-5, with a possible D match to TRBD2 (6 bases). This CDR3 spans 16 amino acids. Germline values: CDR1 SGHRS, CDR2 YFSETQ. Between the trimmed V and J ends, which lost 0 bases and 2 bases, there was a span of 14 bases. The variable domain in full, completed from reference TRBV5-1 and TRBJ2-5, reads KAGVTQTPRYLIKTRGQQVTLSCSPISGHRSVSWYQQTPGQGLQFLFEYFSETQRNKGNFPGRFSGRQFSNSRSEMNVSTLELGDSALYLCASSLVVGSGQETQYFGPGTRLLVL.

This clonotype was detected ten times or more. J is TRBJ2-3 and V is TRBV7-9; D remains unclear. CDR1 and CDR2 (germline): SEHNR, FQNEAQ (reference sequence). The V and J ends lost 6 bases and 4 bases respectively, with 11 bases between them. This CDR3 has 13 residues. The chain's CDR3 is CASRDGVADTQYF. As DNA, the CDR3 is TGTGCCAGCAGGGACGGCGTCGCAGATACGCAGTATTTT.

This clonotype has ten or more counts. This chain links TRBV7-8 with TRBJ2-5; 14 bases align to TRBD2. The germline V gene encodes CDR1 SGHVS and CDR2 FQNEAQ. The CDR3 contains 16 residues. J gave up 4 bases and V 3 bases, and 4 bases lay outside the gene matches. The CDR3 loop is CASSLGTSGSVETQYF. CDR3 bases: TGTGCCAGCAGCTTGGGGACTAGCGGGAGTGTAGAGACCCAGTACTTC.

As regards this clonotype: No conserved phenylalanine or tryptophan is present at the end of the CDR3, so a read error is the likely explanation. The J gene is TRBJ2-3, the V gene TRBV7-2, with 9 bases aligning to TRBD2. The CDR3 is made up of 17 amino acids. V lost 4 bases and J lost 0; bases outside the gene matches: 8. Germline CDR1 SGHTA, CDR2 FQGNSA. The CDR3 region is CASSSGLASPSTDTQYL. CDR3 DNA: TGTGCCAGCAGCTCCGGACTAGCGAGTCCTAGCACAGATACGCAGTATCTT.

This clonotype was recorded many times. V and J are TRBV5-6 and TRBJ2-1, with 7 bases identical to TRBD1. J lost 7 bases, V lost 5 bases, and 6 bases had no gene match. Per the germline V gene, CDR1 is SGHDT and CDR2 is YYEEEE. The CDR3 is made up of 13 amino acids. CDR3 nucleotides: TGTGCCAGCAGAGCTGGGACAGTTAATGAGCAGTTCTTC. Its protein is CASRAGTVNEQFF.

A word on this clonotype: A much larger clone sits a single nucleotide away, making a read error possible. V is TRBV2 and J is TRBJ1-5, with 8 positions matching TRBD1. From germline, CDR1 is SNHLY and CDR2 FYNNEI. V lost 7 bases, J lost 9 bases, and 8 bases stayed unmatched. The CDR3 runs to 13 residues. The CDR3: CASTQGARRPQHF. CDR3 in DNA: TGTGCCAGCACCCAGGGGGCTAGGCGGCCCCAGCATTTT.

This clonotype was counted many times. The chain has TRBV5-1 and TRBJ1-1, with D uncertain. V shed 1 base and J shed 0 bases, with 7 bases lying between them. The CDR3 totals 14 residues. CDR1 and CDR2 from the germline V gene are SGHRS and YFSETQ. The DNA for the CDR3 is TGCGCCAGCAGCTTGAGGTTTCTGAACACTGAAGCTTTCTTT. It yields the protein CASSLRFLNTEAFF.